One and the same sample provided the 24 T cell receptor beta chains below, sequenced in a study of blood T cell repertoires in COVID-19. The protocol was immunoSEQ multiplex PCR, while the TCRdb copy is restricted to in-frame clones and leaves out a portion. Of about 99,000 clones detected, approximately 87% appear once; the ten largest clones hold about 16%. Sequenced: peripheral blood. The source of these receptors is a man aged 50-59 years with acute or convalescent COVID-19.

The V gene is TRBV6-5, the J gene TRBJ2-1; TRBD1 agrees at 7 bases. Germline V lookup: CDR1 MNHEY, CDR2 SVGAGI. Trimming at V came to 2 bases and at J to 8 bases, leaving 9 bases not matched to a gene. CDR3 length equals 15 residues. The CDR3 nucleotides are TGTGCCAGCAGTTACACCCTCGACAGGGATCATGAGCAGTTCTTC. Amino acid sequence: CASSYTLDRDHEQFF.

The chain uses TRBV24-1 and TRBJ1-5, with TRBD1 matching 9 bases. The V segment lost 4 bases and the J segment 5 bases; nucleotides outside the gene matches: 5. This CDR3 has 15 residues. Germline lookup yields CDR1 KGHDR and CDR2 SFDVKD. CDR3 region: CATSDTGGVHQPQHF. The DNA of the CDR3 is TGTGCCACCAGTGACACAGGGGGCGTTCATCAGCCCCAGCATTTT.

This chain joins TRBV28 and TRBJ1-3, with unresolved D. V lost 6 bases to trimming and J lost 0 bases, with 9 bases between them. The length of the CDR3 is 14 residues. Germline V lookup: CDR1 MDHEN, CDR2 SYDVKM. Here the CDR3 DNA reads TGTGCCAGCAGCTTGAGAAGCTCTGGAAACACCATATATTTT. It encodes CASSLRSSGNTIYF.

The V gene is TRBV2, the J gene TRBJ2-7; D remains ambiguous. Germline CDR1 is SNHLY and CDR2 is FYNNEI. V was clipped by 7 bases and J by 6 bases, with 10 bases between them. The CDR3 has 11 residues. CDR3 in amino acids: CASKLVTEQYF. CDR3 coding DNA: TGTGCCAGCAAGTTAGTAACCGAGCAGTACTTC.

The CDR3 DNA reads as TGTGCCAGCAGGCCTACTAGCGGGAAATTGGGTGAGCAGTTCTTC. Encoded protein: CASRPTSGKLGEQFF. V gene TRBV2 combines with J gene TRBJ2-1, with TRBD2 matching 10 bases. V was clipped by 6 bases and J by 9 bases; unmatched bases: 11. Germline CDR1 is SNHLY and CDR2 is FYNNEI. This CDR3 is 15 amino acids long.

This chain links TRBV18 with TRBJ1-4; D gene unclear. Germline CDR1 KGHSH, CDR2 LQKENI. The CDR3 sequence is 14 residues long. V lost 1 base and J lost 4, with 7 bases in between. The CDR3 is CASSPQSSNEKLFF. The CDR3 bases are TGTGCCAGCTCACCACAATCCAGTAATGAAAAACTGTTTTTT.

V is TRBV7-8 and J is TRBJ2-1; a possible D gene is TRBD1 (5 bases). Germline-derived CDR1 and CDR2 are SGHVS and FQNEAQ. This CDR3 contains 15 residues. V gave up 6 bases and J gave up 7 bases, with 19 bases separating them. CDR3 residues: CASSFTPWAGNEQFF. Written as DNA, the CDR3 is TGTGCCAGCAGTTTCACCCCCTGGGCAGGGAATGAGCAGTTCTTC.

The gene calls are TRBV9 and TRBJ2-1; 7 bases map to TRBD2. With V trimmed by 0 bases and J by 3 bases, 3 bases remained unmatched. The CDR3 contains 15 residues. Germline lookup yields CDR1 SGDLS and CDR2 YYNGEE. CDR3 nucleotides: TGTGCCAGCAGCGTAGTGGGCGGGAGCTACAATGAGCAGTTCTTC. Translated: CASSVVGGSYNEQFF.

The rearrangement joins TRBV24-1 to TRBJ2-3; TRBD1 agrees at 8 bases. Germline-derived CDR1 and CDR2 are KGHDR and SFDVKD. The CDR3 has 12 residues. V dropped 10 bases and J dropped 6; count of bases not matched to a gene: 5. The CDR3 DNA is TGTGCCACTGGGAGACAGGGGGATACGCAGTATTTT. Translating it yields CATGRQGDTQYF.

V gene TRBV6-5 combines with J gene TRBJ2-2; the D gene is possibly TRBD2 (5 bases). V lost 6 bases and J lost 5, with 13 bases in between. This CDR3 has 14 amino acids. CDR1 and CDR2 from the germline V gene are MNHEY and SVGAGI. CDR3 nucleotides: TGTGCCAGCAGCCAGACCCGGGGTACCGGGGAGCTGTTTTTT. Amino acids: CASSQTRGTGELFF.

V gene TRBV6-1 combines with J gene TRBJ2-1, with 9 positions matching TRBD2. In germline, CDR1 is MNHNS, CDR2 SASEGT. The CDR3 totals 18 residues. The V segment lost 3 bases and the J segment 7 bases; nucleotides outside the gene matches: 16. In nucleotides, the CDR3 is TGTGCCAGCAGTGACCGCAAAGCCCGGGCTAGCGGGATTAATGAGCAGTTCTTC. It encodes CASSDRKARASGINEQFF.

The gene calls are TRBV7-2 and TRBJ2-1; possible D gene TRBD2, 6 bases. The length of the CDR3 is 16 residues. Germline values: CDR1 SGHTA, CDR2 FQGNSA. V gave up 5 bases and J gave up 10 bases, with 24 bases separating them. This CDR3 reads CASSPPGGEVTLEQFF. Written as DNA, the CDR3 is TGTGCCAGCAGCCCCCCTGGCGGGGAGGTTACATTAGAGCAGTTCTTC.

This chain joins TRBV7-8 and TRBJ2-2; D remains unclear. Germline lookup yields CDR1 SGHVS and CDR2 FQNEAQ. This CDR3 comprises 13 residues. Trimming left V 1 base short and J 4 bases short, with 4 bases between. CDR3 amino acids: CASSLGGTGELFF. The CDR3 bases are TGTGCCAGCAGCTTAGGCGGCACCGGGGAGCTGTTTTTT.

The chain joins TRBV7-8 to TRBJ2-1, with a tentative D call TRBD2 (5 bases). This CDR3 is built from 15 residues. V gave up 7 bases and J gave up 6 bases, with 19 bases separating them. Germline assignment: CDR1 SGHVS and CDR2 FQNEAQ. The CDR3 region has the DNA TGTGCCAGCACCTTTGAGGGTCAGACGGGCAATGAGCAGTTCTTC. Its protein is CASTFEGQTGNEQFF. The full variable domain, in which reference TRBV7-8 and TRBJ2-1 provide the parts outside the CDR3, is GAGVSQSPRYKVAKRGQDVALRCDPISGHVSLFWYQQALGQGPEFLTYFQNEAQLDKSGLPSDRFFAERPEGSVSTLKIQRTQQEDSAVYLCASTFEGQTGNEQFFGPGTRLTVL.

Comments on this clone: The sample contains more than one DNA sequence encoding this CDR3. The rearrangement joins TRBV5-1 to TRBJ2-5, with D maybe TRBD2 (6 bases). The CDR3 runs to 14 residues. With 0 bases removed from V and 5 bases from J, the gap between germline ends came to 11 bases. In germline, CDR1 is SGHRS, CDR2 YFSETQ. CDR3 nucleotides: TGCGCCAGCAGCTTGGTGGGGGGTTCGGAGACCCAGTACTTC. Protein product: CASSLVGGSETQYF.

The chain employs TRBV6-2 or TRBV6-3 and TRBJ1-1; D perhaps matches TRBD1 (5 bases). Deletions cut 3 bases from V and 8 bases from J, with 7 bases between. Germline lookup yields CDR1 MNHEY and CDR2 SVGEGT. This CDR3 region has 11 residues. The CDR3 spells CASSYPGEAFF. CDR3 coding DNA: TGTGCCAGCAGTTATCCAGGGGAAGCTTTCTTT.

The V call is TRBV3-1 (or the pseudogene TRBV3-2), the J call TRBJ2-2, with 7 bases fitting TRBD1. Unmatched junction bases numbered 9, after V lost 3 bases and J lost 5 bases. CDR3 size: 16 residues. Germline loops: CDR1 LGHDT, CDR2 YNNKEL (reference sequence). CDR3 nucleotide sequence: TGTGCCAGCAGCCAGAACCCCGACAGGGTAACCGGGGAGCTGTTTTTT. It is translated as CASSQNPDRVTGELFF.

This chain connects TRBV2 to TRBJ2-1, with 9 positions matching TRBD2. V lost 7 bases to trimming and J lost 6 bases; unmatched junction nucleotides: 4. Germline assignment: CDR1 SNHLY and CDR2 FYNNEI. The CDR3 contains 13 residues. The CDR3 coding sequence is TGTGCCAGCAAAAGCGGGAGGATCAATGAGCAGTTCTTC. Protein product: CASKSGRINEQFF. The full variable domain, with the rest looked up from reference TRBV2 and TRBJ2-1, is EPEVTQTPSHQVTQMGQEVILRCVPISNHLYFYWYRQILGQKVEFLVSFYNNEISEKSEIFDDQFSVERPDGSNFTLKIRSTKLEDSAMYFCASKSGRINEQFFGPGTRLTVL.

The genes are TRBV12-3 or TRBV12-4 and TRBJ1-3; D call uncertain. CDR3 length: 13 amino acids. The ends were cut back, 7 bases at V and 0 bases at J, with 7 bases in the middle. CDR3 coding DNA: TGTGCCAGCACAGCGCGCTCTGGAAACACCATATATTTT. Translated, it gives CASTARSGNTIYF.

CDR3 coding DNA: TGTGCCAGCAGCCCAGGGGTTAGCGGGAGAGGTGATACGCAGTATTTT. Translated: CASSPGVSGRGDTQYF. The V gene is TRBV5-5, the J gene TRBJ2-3, with TRBD2 matching over 9 bases. Unmatched junction bases numbered 12, after V lost 4 bases and J lost 6 bases. The CDR3 extends over 16 amino acids. From germline, CDR1 is SGHKS and CDR2 YYEKEE (reference sequence).

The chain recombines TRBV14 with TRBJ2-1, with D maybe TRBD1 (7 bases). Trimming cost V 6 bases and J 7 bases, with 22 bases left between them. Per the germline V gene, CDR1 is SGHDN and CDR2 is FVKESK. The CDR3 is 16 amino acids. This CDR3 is CASSQRIGGGDNEQFF. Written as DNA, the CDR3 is TGTGCCAGCAGTCAAAGAATAGGGGGCGGGGATAATGAGCAGTTCTTC. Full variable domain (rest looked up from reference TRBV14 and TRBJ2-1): EAGVTQFPSHSVIEKGQTVTLRCDPISGHDNLYWYRRVMGKEIKFLLHFVKESKQDESGMPNNRFLAERTGGTYSTLKVQPAELEDSGVYFCASSQRIGGGDNEQFFGPGTRLTVL.

The CDR3 protein is CAKHLARGLAKNIQYF. Written as DNA, the CDR3 is TGTGCCAAGCACCTCGCCAGGGGGCTGGCCAAAAACATTCAGTACTTC. The chain is built from TRBV28 and TRBJ2-4; 8 bases align to TRBD1. The CDR3 contains 16 residues. Germline CDR1 reads MDHEN; CDR2 reads SYDVKM. J lost 1 base, V lost 10 bases, and 12 bases had no gene match.

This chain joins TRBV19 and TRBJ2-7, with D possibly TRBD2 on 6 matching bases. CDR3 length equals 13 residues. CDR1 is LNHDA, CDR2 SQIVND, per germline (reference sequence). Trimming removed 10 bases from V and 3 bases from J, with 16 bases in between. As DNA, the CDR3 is TGTGCCACCTCCGGGACTTCCCTCTACGAGCAGTACTTC. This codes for CATSGTSLYEQYF.

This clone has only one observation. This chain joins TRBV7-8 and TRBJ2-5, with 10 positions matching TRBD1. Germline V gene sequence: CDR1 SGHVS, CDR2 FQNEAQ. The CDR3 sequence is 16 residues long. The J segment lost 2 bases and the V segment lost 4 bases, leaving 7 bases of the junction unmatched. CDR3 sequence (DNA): TGTGCCAGCAGCTCTAGGGGACAGGGGAGTCAAGAGACCCAGTACTTC. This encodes CASSSRGQGSQETQYF.